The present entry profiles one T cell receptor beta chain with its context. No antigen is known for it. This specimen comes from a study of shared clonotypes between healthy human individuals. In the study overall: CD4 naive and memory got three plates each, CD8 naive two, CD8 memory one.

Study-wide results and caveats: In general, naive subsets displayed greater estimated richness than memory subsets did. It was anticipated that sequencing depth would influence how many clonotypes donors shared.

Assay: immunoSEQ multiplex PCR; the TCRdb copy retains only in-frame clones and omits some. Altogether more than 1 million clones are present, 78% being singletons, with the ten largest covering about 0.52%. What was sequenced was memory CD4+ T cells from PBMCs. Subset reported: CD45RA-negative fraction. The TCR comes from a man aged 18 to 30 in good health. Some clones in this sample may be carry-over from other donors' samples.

The CDR3: CASSQNRGRLNEQFF. DNA of the CDR3: TGCGCCAGCAGCCAAAACAGGGGGCGCCTAAATGAGCAGTTCTTC. The gene calls are TRBV4-3 and TRBJ2-1; TRBD1 matches 9 bases. CDR3 length: 15 amino acids. Germline V lookup: CDR1 LGHNA, CDR2 YSLEER. V was pared by 2 bases and J by 7 bases, with 6 bases of the junction left unmatched.